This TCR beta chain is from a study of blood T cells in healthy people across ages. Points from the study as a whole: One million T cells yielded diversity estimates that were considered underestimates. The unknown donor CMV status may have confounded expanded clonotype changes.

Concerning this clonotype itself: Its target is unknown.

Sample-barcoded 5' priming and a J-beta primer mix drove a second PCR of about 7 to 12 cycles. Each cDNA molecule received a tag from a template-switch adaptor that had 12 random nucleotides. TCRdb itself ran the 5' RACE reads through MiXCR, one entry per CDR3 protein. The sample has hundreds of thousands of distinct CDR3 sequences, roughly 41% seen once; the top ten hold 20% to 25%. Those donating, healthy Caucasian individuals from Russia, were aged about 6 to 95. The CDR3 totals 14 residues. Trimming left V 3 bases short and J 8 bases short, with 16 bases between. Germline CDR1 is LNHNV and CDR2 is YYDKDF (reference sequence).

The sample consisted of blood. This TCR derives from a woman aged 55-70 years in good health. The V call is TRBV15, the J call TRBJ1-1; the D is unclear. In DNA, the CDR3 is TGTGCCACCAGCAGGGCTCAGCTAGAGAAAGAAGCTTTCTTT. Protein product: CATSRAQLEKEAFF.